The 11 T cell receptor beta chains in this list originate from one sample, sequenced in a study of cytomegalovirus exposure and HLA in healthy donors. It was with 60 Vbeta and 13 Jbeta primers that the PCR ran. Method: immunoSEQ multiplex PCR; TCRdb's copy keeps in-frame clones and lacks some. The sample lists 150,000 to 200,000 clones, about 80% occurring once. The material sequenced was PBMCs. These receptors all come from a woman in her thirties or forties in good health and CMV-seronegative.

The rearrangement joins TRBV5-4 to TRBJ2-2; 9 bases agree with TRBD1. Germline V gene sequence: CDR1 SGHNT, CDR2 YYREEE (reference sequence). V was clipped by 2 bases and J by 3 bases; unmatched bases: 11. The CDR3 length is 18 residues. The CDR3: CASSLIRTGDLYTGELFF. For the CDR3, the DNA is TGTGCCAGCAGCTTAATTCGGACAGGGGATCTATACACCGGGGAGCTGTTTTTT.

V gene TRBV7-3 combines with J gene TRBJ1-6; D is uncertain. Between the trimmed V and J ends, which lost 0 bases and 7 bases, there was a span of 4 bases. CDR1 SGHTA and CDR2 FQGTGA come from the germline V gene. CDR3 size: 13 residues. The CDR3 coding sequence is TGTGCCAGCAGCTTAACCCAGAATTCACCCCTCCACTTT. Protein product: CASSLTQNSPLHF.

This rearrangement joins TRBV2 to TRBJ2-1, with D unresolved. This CDR3 is 12 amino acids long. Germline assignment: CDR1 SNHLY and CDR2 FYNNEI. With 2 bases removed from V and 7 bases from J, the gap between germline ends came to 6 bases. Here the CDR3 DNA reads TGTGCCAGCAGTGAAATCTCGAATGAGCAGTTCTTC. Translation gives CASSEISNEQFF.

In this sample, this clone turned up a few times. This chain uses TRBV28 with TRBJ2-4; tentative D call: TRBD1 (6 bases). The CDR3 totals 18 residues. With 6 bases removed from V and 2 bases from J, the gap between germline ends came to 23 bases. Germline V gives CDR1 MDHEN, CDR2 SYDVKM. The CDR3 loop reads CASRYSPGTKGTKNIQYF. For the CDR3, the DNA is TGTGCCAGCAGGTACTCCCCCGGGACAAAGGGAACCAAAAACATTCAGTACTTC. Together with reference TRBV28 and TRBJ2-4, the CDR3 gives the full variable domain: DVKVTQSSRYLVKRTGEKVFLECVQDMDHENMFWYRQDPGLGLRLIYFSYDVKMKEKGDIPEGYSVSREKKERFSLILESASTNQTSMYLCASRYSPGTKGTKNIQYFGAGTRLSVL.

V usage is TRBV7-3 and J usage is TRBJ2-5; D perhaps matches TRBD1 (5 bases). V was shortened by 2 bases and J by 4 bases, with 14 bases between the two germline ends. Germline V lookup: CDR1 SGHTA, CDR2 FQGTGA. The CDR3 is 15 residues long. The CDR3 bases are TGTGCCAGCAGCTTAGTTGGGGCAGAGTCAGAGACCCAGTACTTC. Its protein product is CASSLVGAESETQYF.

The chain employs TRBV7-2 and TRBJ2-2, with D possibly TRBD2 on 5 matching bases. The CDR3 covers 17 residues. Deletions cut 4 bases from V and 2 bases from J, with 17 bases between. Per the germline V gene, CDR1 is SGHTA and CDR2 is FQGNSA. The CDR3 spells CASSSLVATGNTGELFF. The CDR3 DNA follows: TGTGCCAGCAGCTCCCTTGTGGCTACGGGAAACACCGGGGAGCTGTTTTTT.

CDR3 sequence reads: CARSFSRSSGILNEQFF. CDR3 in DNA: TGTGCCAGAAGCTTTAGCAGGTCTAGCGGGATCCTGAATGAGCAGTTCTTC. The chain carries TRBV7-5 and TRBJ2-1; TRBD2, the D gene given by the table, was not confirmed from the DNA. TRBV7-5 is listed as a pseudogene. The CDR3 covers 17 residues.

The chain carries TRBV6-1 and TRBJ1-6; no definite D call. The CDR3 contains 13 residues. Trimming took off 0 bases at V and 10 bases at J, with 7 bases between the two ends. Looked up from germline, CDR1 is MNHNS and CDR2 is SASEGT. CDR3 region: CASSEAQRSPLHF. The CDR3 DNA sequence: TGTGCCAGCAGTGAAGCGCAGAGGTCACCCCTCCACTTT.

The V gene is TRBV28, the J gene TRBJ2-5; D might be TRBD1 (6 bases). The J call may be incorrect, as the DNA end agrees better with TRBJ2-7. CDR3 length: 14 residues. Germline loops: CDR1 MDHEN, CDR2 SYDVKM. The CDR3, as DNA: TGTGCCAGCAGCGAATTACAGGGTACCTACGAGCAGTACTTC. Translation: CASSELQGTYEQYF.

The V gene is TRBV7-9, the J gene TRBJ1-6; TRBD1 aligns across 10 bases. The CDR3 spans 15 residues. V gave up 1 base and J gave up 9 bases; unmatched junction bases: 3. The germline gives CDR1 SEHNR, CDR2 FQNEAQ (reference sequence). This chain's CDR3 is CASSLEGTGASPLHF. The CDR3 DNA reads TGTGCCAGCAGCTTAGAAGGGACAGGGGCTTCACCCCTCCACTTT.

This chain links TRBV5-1 with TRBJ2-2, with 12 bases identical to TRBD2. V was pared by 0 bases and J by 2 bases, with 2 bases of the junction left unmatched. Germline CDR1 reads SGHRS; CDR2 reads YFSETQ. The CDR3 covers 17 residues. The CDR3 DNA reads TGCGCCAGCAGCTTGGGGACTAGCGGGACCAACACCGGGGAGCTGTTTTTT. Protein sequence: CASSLGTSGTNTGELFF.